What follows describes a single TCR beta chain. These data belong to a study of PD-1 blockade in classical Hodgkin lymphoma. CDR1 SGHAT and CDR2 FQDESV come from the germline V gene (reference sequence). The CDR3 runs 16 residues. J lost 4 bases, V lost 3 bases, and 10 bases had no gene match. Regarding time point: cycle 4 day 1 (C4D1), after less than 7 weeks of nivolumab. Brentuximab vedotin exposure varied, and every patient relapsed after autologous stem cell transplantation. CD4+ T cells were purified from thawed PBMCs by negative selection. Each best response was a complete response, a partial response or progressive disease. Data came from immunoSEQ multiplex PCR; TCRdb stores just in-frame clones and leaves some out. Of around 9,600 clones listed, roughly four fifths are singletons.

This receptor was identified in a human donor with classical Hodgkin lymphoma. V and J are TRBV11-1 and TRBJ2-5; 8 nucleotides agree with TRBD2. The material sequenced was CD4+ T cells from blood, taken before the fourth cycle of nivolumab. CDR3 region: CASSFLAGGRGETQYF. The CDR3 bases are TGTGCCAGCAGCTTCTTGGCGGGGGGCAGGGGAGAGACCCAGTACTTC.